This TCR beta chain was recovered during a study of blood T cell repertoires in COVID-19. Repertoires were generated with immunoSEQ multiplex PCR, while TCRdb's copy carries only in-frame clones and drops some. The repertoire holds some 160,000 clones, with around 81% as singletons. Germline lookup yields CDR1 LNHDA and CDR2 SQIVND (reference sequence). The CDR3 runs 16 residues. V dropped 2 bases and J dropped 2; count of bases not matched to a gene: 2. This chain connects TRBV19 to TRBJ1-3; 11 bases map to TRBD1. The sequenced material came from peripheral blood. The sequence was collected from a woman older than 75 with COVID-19, enrolled during active disease. The CDR3: CASSISDRGPGNTIYF. In nucleotides, the CDR3 is TGTGCCAGTAGTATATCGGACAGGGGGCCTGGAAACACCATATATTTT.